Following are 29 T cell receptor beta chains from one sample sequenced in a study of a mutant IDH1 vaccine in newly diagnosed glioma. The antigens of these receptors remain unknown. Described time point: week 35, safety follow-up. Doses comprised 300 ug of mutant IDH1 20-mer peptide each, plus topical imiquimod. TCRdb's copy holds only in-frame clones and misses some; the assay was immunoSEQ multiplex PCR. The data contain 73,000 or so clones, approximately 81% of them singletons. This material consisted of PBMCs, taken from a glioma patient whose treatment included an IDH1 peptide vaccine. The receptors come from a man aged 18 to 29 with glioma.

This chain joins TRBV7-9 and TRBJ1-1; 7 bases are shared with TRBD1. V lost 5 bases, J lost 0 bases, and 6 bases stayed unmatched. CDR3 length: 15 residues. CDR1 is SEHNR, CDR2 FQNEAQ, per germline (reference sequence). The CDR3 loop is CASSPWDRLNTEAFF. The CDR3 DNA reads TGTGCCAGCAGCCCGTGGGACAGATTGAACACTGAAGCTTTCTTT.

This chain uses TRBV6-5 with TRBJ2-7; the D gene is possibly TRBD2 (6 bases). The CDR3 is 15 amino acids. CDR1 is MNHEY, CDR2 SVGAGI, per germline. V was shortened by 9 bases and J by 2 bases, with 20 bases between the two germline ends. CDR3 nucleotides: TGTGCCAGTAGTAGCGGCCTTATCCCCACCTACGAGCAGTACTTC. Its translation is CASSSGLIPTYEQYF.

The rearrangement uses TRBV5-1 and TRBJ2-5; 8 nucleotides line up with TRBD1. V was pared by 4 bases and J by 5 bases, with 7 bases of the junction left unmatched. The CDR3 length is 14 residues. Germline V gene sequence: CDR1 SGHRS, CDR2 YFSETQ. The CDR3 sequence: CASSRTGLGETQYF. DNA for the CDR3: TGCGCCAGCAGCCGGACAGGGCTCGGGGAGACCCAGTACTTC.

The rearrangement uses TRBV29-1 and TRBJ2-1; TRBD2 matches at 7 bases. The germline gives CDR1 SQVTM, CDR2 ANQGSEA. V lost 4 bases, J lost 10 bases, and 16 bases stayed unmatched. This CDR3 spans 15 amino acids. CDR3 amino acids: CSVGMASGRPGEQFF. The CDR3 DNA sequence: TGCAGCGTTGGTATGGCTAGCGGACGACCCGGCGAGCAGTTCTTC.

This clone appeared a single time. The rearrangement links TRBV7-9 to TRBJ2-1, with D maybe TRBD2 (5 bases). The germline gives CDR1 SEHNR, CDR2 FQNEAQ (reference sequence). The CDR3 spans 15 residues. The V end lost 4 bases, the J end lost 0 bases, and 10 bases lay between the germline ends. CDR3 nucleotides: TGTGCCAGCAGCTCGGACTTCCCCTCCTACAATGAGCAGTTCTTC. This codes for CASSSDFPSYNEQFF.

This clone showed up just a few times. V is TRBV6-6 and J is TRBJ1-1; D remains ambiguous. The CDR3 has 13 amino acids. The ends were cut back, 2 bases at V and 3 bases at J, with 7 bases in the middle. From germline, CDR1 is MNHNY and CDR2 SVGAGI (reference sequence). The CDR3 DNA is TGTGCCAGCAGTTACGGGCTCCACACTGAAGCTTTCTTT. This sequence encodes CASSYGLHTEAFF.

This chain links TRBV13 with TRBJ2-4, with 8 bases that match TRBD1. V shed 7 bases and J 3 bases; nucleotides not matched to a gene: 8. The CDR3 loop spans 15 amino acids. Germline V lookup: CDR1 PRHDT, CDR2 FYEKMQ (reference sequence). CDR3 nucleotides: TGTGCCAGCACCAAGACAGGGGCCAGCAAAAACATTCAGTACTTC. This gives the protein CASTKTGASKNIQYF. The whole variable domain, filled in from reference TRBV13 and TRBJ2-4, reads AAGVIQSPRHLIKEKRETATLKCYPIPRHDTVYWYQQGPGQDPQFLISFYEKMQSDKGSIPDRFSAQQFSDYHSELNMSSLELGDSALYFCASTKTGASKNIQYFGAGTRLSVL.

V usage is TRBV18 and J usage is TRBJ1-1; perhaps TRBD1 as D (6 bases). Between the trimmed V and J ends, which lost 2 bases and 11 bases, there was a span of 15 bases. The CDR3 totals 13 residues. CDR1 and CDR2 from the germline V gene are KGHSH and LQKENI. CDR3 protein: CASSPEDLGGAFF. The CDR3 nucleotides read TGTGCCAGCTCACCAGAGGACCTTGGGGGCGCTTTCTTT.

The table lists this clone with a count of one. The rearrangement joins TRBV7-9 to TRBJ2-5; D not certain. Trimming pared 5 bases from V and 7 bases from J, leaving 11 bases between. There are 12 residues in the CDR3. The germline V gene encodes CDR1 SEHNR and CDR2 FQNEAQ (reference sequence). Here the CDR3 reads CASSPPIGTQYF. The CDR3 region has the DNA TGTGCCAGCAGCCCACCCATCGGGACCCAGTACTTC.

The chain joins TRBV7-2 to TRBJ1-4, with 8 positions matching TRBD1. In germline, CDR1 is SGHTA, CDR2 FQGNSA. CDR3 length equals 15 residues. Trimming at V came to 5 bases and at J to 7 bases, leaving 9 bases not matched to a gene. The CDR3 reads CASSRRGLVGEKLFF. The CDR3 DNA reads TGTGCCAGCAGCCGCAGGGGGCTGGTGGGTGAAAAACTGTTTTTT.

The chain couples TRBV6-1 to TRBJ2-1; 9 bases agree with TRBD2. J gave up 3 bases and V 7 bases, and 4 bases lay outside the gene matches. The CDR3 is made up of 14 amino acids. Germline V gives CDR1 MNHNS, CDR2 SASEGT. CDR3 in amino acids: CASKTSGFYNEQFF. The CDR3 nucleotides read TGTGCCAGCAAGACTAGCGGTTTCTACAATGAGCAGTTCTTC.

The V gene is TRBV5-1, the J gene TRBJ2-1; a possible D gene is TRBD1 (5 bases). This CDR3 has 14 residues. Trimming took off 0 bases at V and 2 bases at J, with 6 bases between the two ends. CDR1 SGHRS and CDR2 YFSETQ come from the germline V gene. Here the CDR3 DNA reads TGCGCCAGCAGCTTGGGACAGCCCTACAATGAGCAGTTCTTC. It codes for CASSLGQPYNEQFF.

The V call is TRBV18, the J call TRBJ1-2; 7 bases map to TRBD1. The CDR3 runs 14 residues. V lost 6 bases and J lost 0; bases outside the gene matches: 4. The germline V gene encodes CDR1 KGHSH and CDR2 LQKENI. In DNA, the CDR3 is TGTGCCAGCTCCCGGGACAGCACTAACTATGGCTACACCTTC. Translating gives CASSRDSTNYGYTF.

This clone was counted a single time. The chain has TRBV6-5 and TRBJ2-7; TRBD2 is a possible D gene (5 bases). The CDR3 runs to 16 residues. Deletions cut 4 bases from V and 1 base from J, with 17 bases between. Looked up from germline, CDR1 is MNHEY and CDR2 is SVGAGI. CDR3 region: CASSSLLAGPSYEQYF. The CDR3 nucleotides are TGTGCCAGCAGTTCACTCCTAGCCGGGCCTTCCTACGAGCAGTACTTC.

The chain links TRBV5-6 to TRBJ1-6, with TRBD1 as a possible D gene (5 bases). The CDR3 consists of 19 residues. CDR1 is SGHDT, CDR2 YYEEEE, per germline. V dropped 6 bases and J dropped 0 bases, with 22 bases sitting between them. The CDR3 is CASTPSGANPSSYNSPLHF. The CDR3 DNA sequence: TGTGCCAGCACCCCCTCCGGGGCCAACCCGAGCTCCTATAATTCACCCCTCCACTTT.

This clone qualifies as medium-sized. This rearrangement joins TRBV13 to TRBJ2-5; 9 bases agree with TRBD2. With V trimmed by 3 bases and J by 4 bases, 3 bases remained unmatched. The CDR3 loop spans 14 amino acids. Germline V gives CDR1 PRHDT, CDR2 FYEKMQ (reference sequence). The CDR3 sequence is CASSLREGLETQYF. In DNA, the CDR3 is TGTGCCAGCAGCTTGCGGGAGGGCCTAGAGACCCAGTACTTC. The full variable domain, its missing parts supplied by reference TRBV13 and TRBJ2-5, is AAGVIQSPRHLIKEKRETATLKCYPIPRHDTVYWYQQGPGQDPQFLISFYEKMQSDKGSIPDRFSAQQFSDYHSELNMSSLELGDSALYFCASSLREGLETQYFGPGTRLLVL.

J is TRBJ2-1 and V is TRBV5-1; 11 bases are a match to TRBD2. The trim removed 5 bases at V and 2 bases at J, leaving 6 bases unmatched. The CDR3 totals 16 residues. In germline, CDR1 is SGHRS, CDR2 YFSETQ. In DNA form, the CDR3 reads TGCGCCAGCAGTTCACTAGCGGGAGTTACCTACAATGAGCAGTTCTTC. Its protein product is CASSSLAGVTYNEQFF.

The V and J genes are TRBV18 and TRBJ2-7; 8 bases are shared with TRBD1. The junction had 6 bases not matched to a gene; V was cut back by 6 bases and J by 2 bases. This CDR3 has 14 residues. The V gene's germline CDR1 is KGHSH and CDR2 LQKENI. CDR3 region: CASSPGQETYEQYF. The CDR3, as DNA: TGTGCCAGCTCGCCGGGACAGGAGACCTACGAGCAGTACTTC.

The chain joins TRBV7-9 to TRBJ1-4; tentative D call: TRBD1 (6 bases). Per germline, CDR1 SEHNR and CDR2 FQNEAQ (reference sequence). The CDR3 has 16 residues. V lost 5 bases, J lost 7 bases, and 20 bases lay in between. The CDR3 DNA sequence: TGTGCCAGCAGCCGTTCCCGTCAGGGGTTAGGTGAAAAACTGTTTTTT. The encoded protein is CASSRSRQGLGEKLFF.

J is TRBJ2-1 and V is TRBV28; D perhaps matches TRBD2 (5 bases). V gave up 3 bases and J gave up 1 base, with 7 bases separating them. The germline gives CDR1 MDHEN, CDR2 SYDVKM. There are 14 residues in the CDR3. For the CDR3, the DNA is TGTGCCAGCAGTTTCACGGGATCCTACAATGAGCAGTTCTTC. Amino acids: CASSFTGSYNEQFF.

This clone is medium-sized in the sample. The CDR3 coding sequence is TGTGCCAGCAGTGTTTGGGGGATAAATCAGAAGAACACTGAAGCTTTCTTT. Its protein is CASSVWGINQKNTEAFF. The rearrangement joins TRBV25-1 to TRBJ1-1; D may be TRBD1 (5 bases). The CDR3 contains 17 residues. Germline assignment: CDR1 MGHDK and CDR2 SYGVNS. V shed 4 bases and J shed 1 base, with 19 bases lying between them.

This clone has a single count. The chain links TRBV10-1 to TRBJ2-2; 10 bases match TRBD2. This CDR3 contains 16 residues. The J segment lost 6 bases and the V segment lost 2 bases, leaving 6 bases of the junction unmatched. Germline V gene lookup returns CDR1 WNHNN and CDR2 SYGVQD (reference sequence). This CDR3 is CASSETSGEHSGELFF. DNA for the CDR3: TGCGCCAGCAGTGAGACTAGCGGGGAGCATTCCGGGGAGCTGTTTTTT.

The chain is built from TRBV6-5 and TRBJ1-2; a possible D gene is TRBD1 (6 bases). V dropped 1 base and J dropped 5 bases, with 8 bases sitting between them. The germline CDR1 and CDR2 sequences are MNHEY and SVGAGI. CDR3 size: 13 residues. The CDR3, as DNA: TGTGCCAGCAGTTACTGGGGGCTATATGGCTACACCTTC. It translates to CASSYWGLYGYTF.

V gene TRBV2 combines with J gene TRBJ2-2; no reliable D call. Trimming shortened V by 2 bases and J by 7 bases, and 5 bases separated the two germline ends. Germline CDR1 and CDR2: SNHLY and FYNNEI. The CDR3 consists of 12 residues. The CDR3 sequence: CASSEFGGELFF. As DNA, the CDR3 is TGTGCCAGCAGTGAATTTGGCGGGGAGCTGTTTTTT.

This chain's CDR3 is CSVVGGEAGELFF. DNA of the CDR3: TGCAGCGTTGTGGGGGGAGAGGCTGGGGAGCTGTTTTTT. The chain joins TRBV29-1 to TRBJ2-2, with D possibly matching TRBD2 (6 bases). CDR3 length equals 13 residues. V lost 4 bases and J 8 bases, leaving 14 bases between the germline ends. CDR1 is SQVTM and CDR2 is ANQGSEA in the germline V gene.

The chain carries TRBV18 and TRBJ2-7; D is tentatively TRBD1 or TRBD2 (7 bases each). V shed 3 bases and J shed 0 bases, with 9 bases lying between them. From germline, CDR1 is KGHSH and CDR2 LQKENI. The CDR3 is 14 amino acids. The DNA of the CDR3 is TGTGCCAGCTCACCCAGGGGGGGCTCCTACGAGCAGTACTTC. Translated: CASSPRGGSYEQYF.

The J gene is TRBJ1-5, the V gene TRBV7-8; D gene unclear. This CDR3 is 13 amino acids long. CDR1 SGHVS and CDR2 FQNEAQ come from the germline V gene. The V gene lost 3 bases and the J gene lost 4 bases, with 7 bases spanning the gap. CDR3 residues: CASSFGKNQPQHF. The CDR3 DNA reads as TGTGCCAGCAGCTTTGGGAAGAATCAGCCCCAGCATTTT.

This sequence joins TRBV21-1 and TRBJ1-3. TRBV21-1 is a pseudogene. The CDR3 runs 19 residues. The CDR3 bases are TGTGCCAGCAGCAAAGCATCGCGCCGAGGAGGGCTGGAAGGAAACACCATATATTTT. Encoded protein: CASSKASRRGGLEGNTIYF.

The chain recombines TRBV4-3 with TRBJ1-2, with a tentative D call TRBD1 (6 bases). The CDR3 has 19 residues. Trimming stripped 0 bases from V and 0 bases from J, with 20 bases between. Germline CDR1 is LGHNA and CDR2 is YSLEER. The CDR3 nucleotides read TGCGCCAGCAGCCAAGAAGACGACAGGACCATGGCAGCTAACTATGGCTACACCTTC. It encodes CASSQEDDRTMAANYGYTF.